Below, 16 T cell receptor beta chains from the same sample are listed, as sequenced in a study of T cell responses to AZD1222 COVID-19 vaccine. This table comes from immunoSEQ multiplex PCR, and its TCRdb copy is limited to in-frame clones, with some not included. The sample consists of 150,000 to 200,000 clones, 80% to 95% of them appearing once. The sample here was peripheral blood, taken 28 days after the second AZD1222 dose. The receptors stem from an adult who received the AZD1222 COVID-19 vaccine.

V and J are TRBV5-4 and TRBJ2-3; 7 bases line up with TRBD1. This CDR3 comprises 16 residues. V was clipped by 4 bases and J by 0 bases; unmatched bases: 8. The germline gives CDR1 SGHNT, CDR2 YYREEE (reference sequence). The CDR3 reads CASSPGQILSTDTQYF. As DNA, the CDR3 is TGTGCCAGCAGCCCGGGACAGATCCTTAGCACAGATACGCAGTATTTT.

The chain recombines TRBV19 with TRBJ2-2; 7 bases fit TRBD2. Germline V gives CDR1 LNHDA, CDR2 SQIVND (reference sequence). The length of the CDR3 is 18 residues. J was trimmed by 2 bases and V by 1 base; bases with no gene match: 10. The CDR3: CASSIALWLAANTGELFF. As DNA, the CDR3 is TGTGCCAGTAGTATAGCCCTGTGGCTAGCGGCAAACACCGGGGAGCTGTTTTTT. Together with reference TRBV19 and TRBJ2-2, the CDR3 gives the full variable domain: DGGITQSPKYLFRKEGQNVTLSCEQNLNHDAMYWYRQDPGQGLRLIYYSQIVNDFQKGDIAEGYSVSREKKESFPLTVTSAQKNPTAFYLCASSIALWLAANTGELFFGEGSRLTVL.

J is TRBJ2-1 and V is TRBV18; D perhaps matches TRBD2 (6 bases). Germline CDR1 KGHSH, CDR2 LQKENI. The CDR3 runs to 15 residues. With 6 bases removed from V and 1 base from J, the gap between germline ends came to 13 bases. The DNA for the CDR3 is TGTGCCAGCTCCTTCCTCGGAGGGTCCTACAATGAGCAGTTCTTC. Its protein product is CASSFLGGSYNEQFF.

The chain is built from TRBV2 and TRBJ1-1; 9 positions agree with TRBD1. The CDR3 runs to 15 residues. The V segment lost 8 bases and the J segment 6 bases; nucleotides outside the gene matches: 13. Per germline, CDR1 SNHLY and CDR2 FYNNEI. The CDR3 here is CASRTHRGLMSEAFF. The CDR3 DNA is TGTGCCAGCCGTACTCACAGGGGGCTCATGTCTGAAGCTTTCTTT.

This chain joins TRBV9 and TRBJ1-5; TRBD1 agrees at 7 bases. In germline, CDR1 is SGDLS, CDR2 YYNGEE. There are 15 residues in the CDR3. After removal of 0 bases from V and 3 bases from J, the junction contained 3 bases not matched to a gene. CDR3 nucleotides: TGTGCCAGCAGCGTAGCAGGGGGTCTCAATCAGCCCCAGCATTTT. It specifies CASSVAGGLNQPQHF.

J is TRBJ1-3 and V is TRBV7-2; D perhaps matches TRBD1 (5 bases). V shed 1 base and J shed 7 bases, with 14 bases lying between them. This CDR3 has 15 residues. From germline, CDR1 is SGHTA and CDR2 FQGNSA. The CDR3 reads CASSLGEGIRNTIYF. CDR3 DNA: TGTGCCAGCAGCTTAGGGGAGGGGATTCGGAACACCATATATTTT.

The genes are TRBV2 and TRBJ2-3, with 9 bases aligning to TRBD1. This CDR3 contains 12 residues. The germline V gene encodes CDR1 SNHLY and CDR2 FYNNEI. V lost 6 bases and J lost 6; bases outside the gene matches: 1. The CDR3 coding sequence is TGTGCCAGCAGGGACAGGGGCGATACGCAGTATTTT. Amino acid sequence: CASRDRGDTQYF.

Written as DNA, the CDR3 is TGTGCCAGCAGCTTAACGGGCAGGGGTTCATACGAGCAGTACTTC. This translates into CASSLTGRGSYEQYF. V is TRBV7-9 and J is TRBJ2-7, with D maybe TRBD1 (6 bases). The CDR3 contains 15 residues. The germline CDR1 and CDR2 sequences are SEHNR and FQNEAQ (reference sequence). V lost 2 bases to trimming and J lost 4 bases, with 15 bases between them.

The chain links TRBV9 to TRBJ2-1; 13 positions match TRBD2. The CDR3 covers 19 residues. The V gene's germline CDR1 is SGDLS and CDR2 YYNGEE. V lost 4 bases, J lost 0 bases, and 10 bases stayed unmatched. The CDR3 is CASSSGTSGVLSSYNEQFF. The CDR3 coding sequence is TGTGCCAGCAGCTCCGGGACTAGCGGGGTGTTGAGCTCCTACAATGAGCAGTTCTTC.

The J gene is TRBJ2-3, the V gene TRBV6-2 or TRBV6-3, with 10 nucleotides matching TRBD2. The trim removed 6 bases at V and 3 bases at J, leaving 3 bases unmatched. CDR1 is MNHEY, CDR2 SVGEGT, per germline. The CDR3 contains 14 residues. CDR3 DNA: TGTGCCAGCAGCGGGACTAGCGAGACAGATACGCAGTATTTT. As protein: CASSGTSETDTQYF.

The chain has TRBV18 and TRBJ1-2; no clear D. V was cut by 2 bases and J by 5 bases, with 9 bases left in between. This CDR3 contains 13 residues. Per germline, CDR1 KGHSH and CDR2 LQKENI. As DNA, the CDR3 is TGTGCCAGCTCACCATTGCGAGGGTATGGCTACACCTTC. Residues: CASSPLRGYGYTF.

The J gene is TRBJ2-5, the V gene TRBV19, with TRBD1 matching over 9 bases. CDR1 LNHDA and CDR2 SQIVND come from the germline V gene (reference sequence). V trimming: 4 bases; J trimming: 4 bases; junction bases outside the gene matches: 1. The CDR3 runs to 13 residues. The CDR3 protein is CASSTDRGETQYF. CDR3 sequence (DNA): TGTGCCAGTAGTACGGACAGGGGAGAGACCCAGTACTTC.

The chain has TRBV28 and TRBJ1-1; weak D call: TRBD1 (5 bases). Germline lookup yields CDR1 MDHEN and CDR2 SYDVKM. Trimming left V 2 bases short and J 10 bases short, with 26 bases between. The CDR3 is 17 amino acids. CDR3 bases: TGTGCCAGCAGTTTAGGAGGGCGGCAGGGAGGTTATCTGGGAGCTTTCTTT. It encodes CASSLGGRQGGYLGAFF.

The chain carries TRBV7-9 and TRBJ1-1; no definite D call. The germline V gene has CDR1 SEHNR and CDR2 FQNEAQ (reference sequence). The V gene lost 6 bases and the J gene lost 8 bases, with 19 bases spanning the gap. The CDR3 contains 14 residues. The CDR3 reads CASRSFVGREEAFF. CDR3 nucleotide sequence: TGTGCCAGCAGGTCATTTGTCGGGCGAGAGGAAGCTTTCTTT.

This chain links TRBV7-3 with TRBJ2-1; TRBD1 might be the D (5 bases). CDR1 is SGHTA, CDR2 FQGTGA, per germline. The CDR3 extends over 15 amino acids. Trimming cost V 6 bases and J 5 bases, with 17 bases left between them. The CDR3 reads CASSMWIGADNEQFF. The CDR3 DNA reads TGTGCCAGCAGTATGTGGATAGGGGCGGACAATGAGCAGTTCTTC. Looking up the rest from reference TRBV7-3 and TRBJ2-1 gives the full variable domain: GAGVSQTPSNKVTEKGKYVELRCDPISGHTALYWYRQSLGQGPEFLIYFQGTGAADDSGLPNDRFFAVRPEGSVSTLKIQRTERGDSAVYLCASSMWIGADNEQFFGPGTRLTVL.

For the CDR3, the DNA is TGTGCCACCCGGGAAGGGACAGCGTCGGACACCATATATTTT. The encoded protein is CATREGTASDTIYF. The chain couples TRBV15 to TRBJ1-3; 7 bases are shared with TRBD1. Per the germline V gene, CDR1 is LNHNV and CDR2 is YYDKDF (reference sequence). With 8 bases clipped from V and 8 bases from J, the junction kept 12 bases outside the gene matches. The CDR3 sequence is 14 residues long.